The 29 T cell receptor beta chains below were found in one sample sequenced in a study of CD8 T cells in Susac syndrome. RNA was extracted with the RNeasy kit, and a quantity of about 0.45 to 1 ug was reverse transcribed using random hexamers. Each CDR3 protein is one row after TCRdb ran MiXCR on the immunoSEQ multiplex PCR reads. The sample yields roughly 80,000 distinct CDR3 sequences, over 90% seen once. Sequenced sample: CD8+ T cells from PBMCs. These TCRs come from a human donor in good health.

The gene calls are TRBV9 and TRBJ2-7, with D perhaps TRBD1 (6 bases). CDR1 and CDR2 (germline): SGDLS, YYNGEE. This CDR3 region has 15 residues. V was pared by 1 base and J by 2 bases, with 13 bases between. The CDR3, as DNA: TGTGCCAGCAGCGTATCAAGGGACAATACCTACGAGCAGTACTTC. It codes for CASSVSRDNTYEQYF.

In this sample, this clonotype turned up once. The chain has TRBV15 and TRBJ2-1; D gene uncertain. The V gene's germline CDR1 is LNHNV and CDR2 YYDKDF (reference sequence). The CDR3 consists of 13 residues. V lost 5 bases and J 12 bases, leaving 17 bases between the germline ends. The CDR3 nucleotides are TGTGCCACCAGCCGACCCTTGGTCCAGCTGCAGTTCTTC. Its protein is CATSRPLVQLQFF. The full variable domain, with the rest looked up from reference TRBV15 and TRBJ2-1, is DAMVIQNPRYQVTQFGKPVTLSCSQTLNHNVMYWYQQKSSQAPKLLFHYYDKDFNNEADTPDNFQSRRPNTSFCFLDIRSPGLGDTAMYLCATSRPLVQLQFFGPGTRLTVL.

J is TRBJ1-1 and V is TRBV9; 8 bases are a match to TRBD1. The CDR3 contains 15 residues. V shed 4 bases, J shed 4 bases, and the junction held 9 bases outside the gene matches. The V gene's germline CDR1 is SGDLS and CDR2 YYNGEE. CDR3 DNA: TGTGCCAGCAGCTCCAGCCCCACAGGGGGCACTGAAGCTTTCTTT. Its translation: CASSSSPTGGTEAFF.

This CDR3 is CASSQDRGGSKEQYF. CDR3 in DNA: TGTGCCAGCAGCCAAGACCGAGGCGGCTCGAAGGAGCAGTACTTC. J is TRBJ2-7 and V is TRBV3-1; D not certain. The CDR3 runs 15 residues. The V gene's germline CDR1 is LGHDT and CDR2 YNNKEL (reference sequence). V was trimmed by 0 bases and J by 7 bases, leaving 16 bases between them.

This sequence joins TRBV6-5 and TRBJ2-2; D unresolved. The length of the CDR3 is 12 residues. Germline V gives CDR1 MNHEY, CDR2 SVGAGI. Trimming took off 4 bases at V and 7 bases at J, with 7 bases between the two ends. In nucleotides, the CDR3 is TGTGCCAGCAGTTTAGGGTTCGGGGAGCTGTTTTTT. Encoded protein: CASSLGFGELFF.

The chain recombines TRBV4-1 with TRBJ2-7; a weak D match, TRBD2 (6 bases). The CDR3 runs 15 residues. Trimming shortened V by 1 base and J by 2 bases, and 12 bases separated the two germline ends. The germline V gene has CDR1 MGHRA and CDR2 YSYEKL. CDR3 residues: CASSQVGGAAYEQYV. DNA of the CDR3: TGCGCCAGCAGCCAAGTGGGCGGGGCGGCCTACGAGCAGTACGTC.

This rearrangement joins TRBV27 to TRBJ1-5; D might be TRBD1 (5 bases). Deletions cut 3 bases from V and 5 bases from J, with 17 bases between. The CDR3 runs to 16 residues. Germline assignment: CDR1 MNHEY and CDR2 SMNVEV (reference sequence). The CDR3 loop reads CASSFNPRAEDQPQHF. In DNA form, the CDR3 reads TGTGCCAGCAGTTTCAACCCCAGGGCAGAAGATCAGCCCCAGCATTTT.

This sequence joins TRBV5-1 and TRBJ2-3, with 11 bases identical to TRBD2. The V gene end was trimmed by 4 bases and the J gene end by 2 bases; junction bases not matched to a gene: 3. Germline V gene sequence: CDR1 SGHRS, CDR2 YFSETQ. The CDR3 runs to 15 residues. In DNA, the CDR3 is TGCGCCAGCAGCCAGACTAGCGGGAACACAGATACGCAGTATTTT. Translation: CASSQTSGNTDTQYF.

Remarks on this clonotype: An end of the junction does not agree with germline; a read error may underlie this. V gene TRBV7-9 combines with J gene TRBJ2-1; D is unresolved. Germline V gene sequence: CDR1 SEHNR, CDR2 FQNEAQ (reference sequence). The length of the CDR3 is 14 residues. DNA of the CDR3: TGTGCCAGCAGCTTAATCGGCATTTACAGTGAGCAGTTCTTC. It translates to CASSLIGIYSEQFF. The full variable domain, rest sourced from reference TRBV7-9 and TRBJ2-1, is DTGVSQNPRHKITKRGQNVTFRCDPISEHNRLYWYRQTLGQGPEFLTYFQNEAQLEKSRLLSDRFSAERPKGSFSTLEIQRTEQGDSAMYLCASSLIGIYSEQFFGPGTRLTVL.

This rearrangement joins TRBV14 to TRBJ2-4, with D uncertain. This CDR3 spans 13 amino acids. The ends were cut back, 2 bases at V and 0 bases at J, with 2 bases in the middle. Germline assignment: CDR1 SGHDN and CDR2 FVKESK. This chain's CDR3 is CASSQIAKNIQYF. CDR3 in DNA: TGTGCCAGCAGCCAAATAGCCAAAAACATTCAGTACTTC.

V is TRBV20-1 and J is TRBJ2-7, with TRBD1 as a possible D gene (5 bases). Trimming removed 2 bases at V and 3 bases at J, with 20 bases between. CDR1 DFQATT and CDR2 SNEGSKA come from the germline V gene (reference sequence). The CDR3 covers 16 residues. In nucleotides, the CDR3 is TGCAGTGCTAGATCCCCCCAGCAGGGTCTAATCTACGAGCAGTACTTC. This sequence encodes CSARSPQQGLIYEQYF.

The rearrangement joins TRBV9 to TRBJ1-1; perhaps TRBD1 as D (6 bases). This CDR3 is built from 14 residues. Germline V lookup: CDR1 SGDLS, CDR2 YYNGEE. V lost 0 bases and J lost 7, with 13 bases in between. Written as DNA, the CDR3 is TGTGCCAGCAGCGTAGTCCGGACAGAAGGTGAAGCTTTCTTT. This codes for CASSVVRTEGEAFF.

This chain links TRBV12-3 or TRBV12-4 with TRBJ2-1; weak D call: TRBD2 (6 bases). This CDR3 is built from 13 residues. Trimming removed 6 bases from V and 0 bases from J, with 6 bases in between. DNA for the CDR3: TGTGCCAGCAGGGGACTCTCCTACAATGAGCAGTTCTTC. This encodes CASRGLSYNEQFF.

This chain links TRBV29-1 with TRBJ1-2; unclear D gene. CDR3 length: 13 residues. The V end lost 5 bases, the J end lost 7 bases, and 17 bases lay between the germline ends. Per germline, CDR1 SQVTM and CDR2 ANQGSEA. In nucleotides, the CDR3 is TGCAGCGTTCAAAACCTGTTGGATCGTGGCTACACCTTC. It codes for CSVQNLLDRGYTF. Full variable domain (rest looked up from reference TRBV29-1 and TRBJ1-2): SAVISQKPSRDICQRGTSLTIQCQVDSQVTMMFWYRQQPGQSLTLIATANQGSEATYESGFVIDKFPISRPNLTFSTLTVSNMSPEDSSIYLCSVQNLLDRGYTFGSGTRLTVV.

The CDR3 sequence: CSARVGTFSYEQYF. The CDR3 DNA sequence: TGCAGTGCTAGAGTAGGGACATTCTCCTACGAGCAGTACTTC. The chain joins TRBV20-1 to TRBJ2-7, with D possibly being TRBD1 (6 bases). The CDR3 has 14 amino acids. CDR1 and CDR2 from the germline V gene are DFQATT and SNEGSKA (reference sequence). V was shortened by 1 base and J by 0 bases, with 10 bases between the two germline ends.

The V call is TRBV11-2, the J call TRBJ2-5; D not certain. The V end lost 2 bases, the J end lost 2 bases, and 12 bases lay between the germline ends. Germline values: CDR1 SGHAT, CDR2 FQNNGV. The CDR3 loop spans 15 amino acids. The DNA for the CDR3 is TGTGCCAGCAGCTTATTTCAGTCGGCACAAGAGACCCAGTACTTC. Translation: CASSLFQSAQETQYF.

V and J are TRBV20-1 and TRBJ2-5; tentative D call: TRBD1 (6 bases). The V gene's germline CDR1 is DFQATT and CDR2 SNEGSKA (reference sequence). The CDR3 consists of 13 residues. With 3 bases removed from V and 1 base from J, the gap between germline ends came to 9 bases. DNA for the CDR3: TGCAGTGCTAGTCAGGGGCCCCAAGAGACCCAGTACTTC. Residues: CSASQGPQETQYF.

This chain connects TRBV3-1 to TRBJ2-3; tentatively, D is TRBD2 (5 bases). The germline V gene has CDR1 LGHDT and CDR2 YNNKEL (reference sequence). The CDR3 covers 15 residues. V lost 0 bases and J 1 base, leaving 8 bases between the germline ends. The CDR3 sequence is CASSQDQEGTDTQYF. CDR3 DNA: TGTGCCAGCAGCCAAGATCAGGAGGGCACAGATACGCAGTATTTT.

The chain uses TRBV20-1 and TRBJ2-3; 9 bases align to TRBD2. Germline V gene lookup returns CDR1 DFQATT and CDR2 SNEGSKA (reference sequence). This CDR3 is 15 amino acids long. The trim removed 8 bases at V and 0 bases at J, leaving 9 bases unmatched. In nucleotides, the CDR3 is TGCAGTCGTTATAGCGGGAGCCCTAGCACAGATACGCAGTATTTT. Amino acid sequence: CSRYSGSPSTDTQYF.

J is TRBJ2-5 and V is TRBV28, with 7 bases that match TRBD2. Germline CDR1 reads MDHEN; CDR2 reads SYDVKM. This CDR3 has 15 amino acids. V was pared by 4 bases and J by 1 base, with 6 bases of the junction left unmatched. CDR3 sequence: CASSSPRGVQETQYF. As DNA, the CDR3 is TGTGCCAGCAGTTCTCCCCGGGGGGTCCAAGAGACCCAGTACTTC.

J is TRBJ2-1 and V is TRBV9; perhaps TRBD2 as D (6 bases). The CDR3 is 14 amino acids. Germline loops: CDR1 SGDLS, CDR2 YYNGEE. V lost 3 bases, J lost 4 bases, and 11 bases lay in between. The CDR3 here is CASSGASAYNEQFF. The CDR3 DNA reads TGTGCCAGCAGCGGGGCTAGCGCGTACAATGAGCAGTTCTTC.

This chain uses TRBV19 with TRBJ2-3, with TRBD1 as a possible D gene (6 bases). Trimming left V 5 bases short and J 2 bases short, with 14 bases between. CDR3 length: 15 residues. Germline V CDR1 and CDR2: LNHDA, SQIVND (reference sequence). DNA for the CDR3: TGTGCCAGTAGTTACGGAAAGGGGGACACAGATACGCAGTATTTT. Encoded protein: CASSYGKGDTDTQYF.

CDR3 nucleotides: TGTGCCAGTAGTATAGGGTCCCACAATGAGCAGTTCTTC. It codes for CASSIGSHNEQFF. This chain uses TRBV19 with TRBJ2-1; the D is unclear. Germline V gene data show CDR1 as LNHDA and CDR2 as SQIVND (reference sequence). The CDR3 has 13 amino acids. V was shortened by 1 base and J by 5 bases, with 6 bases between the two germline ends. The full variable domain, in which reference TRBV19 and TRBJ2-1 provide the parts outside the CDR3, is DGGITQSPKYLFRKEGQNVTLSCEQNLNHDAMYWYRQDPGQGLRLIYYSQIVNDFQKGDIAEGYSVSREKKESFPLTVTSAQKNPTAFYLCASSIGSHNEQFFGPGTRLTVL.

The chain combines TRBV5-6 with TRBJ1-1; D remains ambiguous. Germline V gene sequence: CDR1 SGHDT, CDR2 YYEEEE. The CDR3 sequence is 13 residues long. V was shortened by 0 bases and J by 4 bases, with 7 bases between the two germline ends. For the CDR3, the DNA is TGTGCCAGCAGCTTGGGAGGGCGCACTGAAGCTTTCTTT. It yields the protein CASSLGGRTEAFF. Looking up the rest from reference TRBV5-6 and TRBJ1-1 gives the full variable domain: DAGVTQSPTHLIKTRGQQVTLRCSPKSGHDTVSWYQQALGQGPQFIFQYYEEEERQRGNFPDRFSGHQFPNYSSELNVNALLLGDSALYLCASSLGGRTEAFFGQGTRLTVV.

V and J are TRBV15 and TRBJ1-2, with D perhaps TRBD1 (6 bases). This CDR3 spans 18 amino acids. Deletions cut 2 bases from V and 4 bases from J, with 23 bases between. Per the germline V gene, CDR1 is LNHNV and CDR2 is YYDKDF (reference sequence). The CDR3 sequence: CATSRKRQQSGALYGYTF. The CDR3 region has the DNA TGTGCCACCAGCAGAAAACGCCAACAATCAGGGGCCCTCTATGGCTACACCTTC. Based on the CDR3 plus reference TRBV15 and TRBJ1-2, the full variable domain is DAMVIQNPRYQVTQFGKPVTLSCSQTLNHNVMYWYQQKSSQAPKLLFHYYDKDFNNEADTPDNFQSRRPNTSFCFLDIRSPGLGDTAMYLCATSRKRQQSGALYGYTFGSGTRLTVV.

CDR3 coding DNA: TGCAGTGCCAGGAGCACAGATACGCAGTATTTT. This translates into CSARSTDTQYF. The J gene is TRBJ2-3, the V gene TRBV20-1; D ambiguous. V was pared by 6 bases and J by 0 bases, with 4 bases between. The CDR3 length is 11 residues. Per the germline V gene, CDR1 is DFQATT and CDR2 is SNEGSKA (reference sequence).

CDR3 amino acids: CSVVQAGRNTEAFF. DNA of the CDR3: TGCAGCGTTGTCCAGGCAGGGAGGAACACTGAAGCTTTCTTT. The chain is built from TRBV29-1 and TRBJ1-1; possible D gene TRBD1, 5 bases. V lost 4 bases to trimming and J lost 1 base, with 13 bases between them. CDR1 SQVTM and CDR2 ANQGSEA come from the germline V gene. The length of the CDR3 is 14 residues.

The chain couples TRBV2 to TRBJ1-2; no reliable D call. Trimming removed 7 bases from V and 1 base from J, with 10 bases in between. The CDR3 runs 13 residues. Per the germline V gene, CDR1 is SNHLY and CDR2 is FYNNEI. The DNA for the CDR3 is TGTGCCAGCATGTTGGAGAATAACTATGGCTACACCTTC. Translating gives CASMLENNYGYTF. The whole variable domain, remainder taken from reference TRBV2 and TRBJ1-2, is EPEVTQTPSHQVTQMGQEVILRCVPISNHLYFYWYRQILGQKVEFLVSFYNNEISEKSEIFDDQFSVERPDGSNFTLKIRSTKLEDSAMYFCASMLENNYGYTFGSGTRLTVV.

CDR3 amino acids: CSVQSYANTGELFF. The CDR3 region has the DNA TGCAGCGTTCAGTCCTACGCGAACACCGGGGAGCTGTTTTTT. J is TRBJ2-2 and V is TRBV29-1; unclear D gene. Germline-derived CDR1 and CDR2 are SQVTM and ANQGSEA. V was trimmed by 5 bases and J by 0 bases, leaving 10 bases between them. This CDR3 comprises 14 residues.